This T cell receptor (beta chain) was captured in a study of blood T cell repertoires in COVID-19. The wider study: COVID-19 samples collected from the United States, Italy and Spain covered acute and convalescent phases. Sample material is recorded as cDNA or gDNA derived from T cells, B-cell-depleted T cells, or PBMCs.

Germline values: CDR1 SGHRS, CDR2 YFSETQ. CDR3 size: 13 residues. Deletions cut 4 bases from V and 2 bases from J, with 8 bases between. Original methodology: Amplifying reference gene primers gave estimates of nucleated cell counts. This table comes from immunoSEQ multiplex PCR, and its TCRdb copy is limited to in-frame clones, with some not included. V, J and clone size are taken as reported in that table, and D and trimming were inferred from the DNA itself. The data contain fewer than 350,000 clones, 75% to 85% of them singletons. The sample was peripheral blood. The receptor comes from a human donor in a cohort sampled during active COVID-19. The chain recombines TRBV5-1 with TRBJ2-3, with unresolved D. The CDR3 here is CASSTGPTDTQYF. The CDR3 nucleotides read TGCGCCAGCAGCACCGGTCCCACAGATACGCAGTATTTT.